What follows describes a single T cell receptor (beta chain). Antigen unknown. Trimming at V came to 7 bases and at J to 0 bases, leaving 11 bases not matched to a gene. The CDR3 spans 16 residues. Unique molecular identifiers tagged the TCR beta cDNA libraries. Starting from approximately 1 to 10 million T cells, the study yielded roughly 0.5 million cDNA molecules. MiXCR, applied by TCRdb to the PCR reads, yields one record per CDR3 protein. This sample has roughly 540,000 distinct CDR3 sequences, with 34% found just once. The source of the sample is a study of post-analysis software for immune sequencing data. General observations from the study: Samples from one preparation batch, clustered by F measure, grouped strongly together. Significantly lower normalized Chao1 diversity was seen in multiple sclerosis patients than in controls. With TRBV5-6, TRBV5-1 and TRBV20-1 included, about 5 TRBV segments were more frequent in patients than in controls.

The sequenced sample consisted of blood. This rearrangement joins TRBV12-3 or TRBV12-4 to TRBJ2-7; 8 positions agree with TRBD1. This receptor was identified in a girl aged 2 to 17 with multiple sclerosis. The CDR3 DNA reads TGTGCCAGCACTCCCACGGGAGACAGGGGCTCCTACGAGCAGTACTTC. This encodes CASTPTGDRGSYEQYF.